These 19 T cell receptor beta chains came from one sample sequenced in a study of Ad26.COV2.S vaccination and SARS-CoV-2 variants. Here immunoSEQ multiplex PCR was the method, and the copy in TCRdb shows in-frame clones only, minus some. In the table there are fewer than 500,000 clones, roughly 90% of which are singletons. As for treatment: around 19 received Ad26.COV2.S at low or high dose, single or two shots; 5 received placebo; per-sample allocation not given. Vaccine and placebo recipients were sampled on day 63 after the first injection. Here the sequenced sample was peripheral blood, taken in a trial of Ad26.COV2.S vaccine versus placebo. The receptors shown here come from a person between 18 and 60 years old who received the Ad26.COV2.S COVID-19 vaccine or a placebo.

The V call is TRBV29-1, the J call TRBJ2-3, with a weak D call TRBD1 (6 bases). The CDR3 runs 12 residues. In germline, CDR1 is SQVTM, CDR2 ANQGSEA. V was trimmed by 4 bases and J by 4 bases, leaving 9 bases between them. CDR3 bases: TGCAGCGTTGGTCAGGGGTCAGATACGCAGTATTTT. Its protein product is CSVGQGSDTQYF.

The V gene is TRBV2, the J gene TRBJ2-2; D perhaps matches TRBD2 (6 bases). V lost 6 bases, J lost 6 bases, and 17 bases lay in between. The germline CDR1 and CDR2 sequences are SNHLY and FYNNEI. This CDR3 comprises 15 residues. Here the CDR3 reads CASRRLVSGAGELFF. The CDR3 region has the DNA TGTGCCAGCAGAAGACTAGTCTCGGGTGCCGGGGAGCTGTTTTTT.

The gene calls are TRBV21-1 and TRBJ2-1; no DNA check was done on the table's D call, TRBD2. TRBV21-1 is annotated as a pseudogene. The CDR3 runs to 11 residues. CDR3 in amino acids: CASTPLCEQFF. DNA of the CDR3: TGTGCCAGCACCCCCCTATGTGAGCAGTTCTTC.

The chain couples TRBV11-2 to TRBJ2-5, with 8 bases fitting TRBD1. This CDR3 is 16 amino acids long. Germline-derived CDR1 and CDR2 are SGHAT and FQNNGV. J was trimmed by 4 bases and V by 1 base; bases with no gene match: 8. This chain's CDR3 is CASSLGTTGEAETQYF. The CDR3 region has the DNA TGTGCCAGCAGCTTAGGTACGACAGGGGAGGCAGAGACCCAGTACTTC.

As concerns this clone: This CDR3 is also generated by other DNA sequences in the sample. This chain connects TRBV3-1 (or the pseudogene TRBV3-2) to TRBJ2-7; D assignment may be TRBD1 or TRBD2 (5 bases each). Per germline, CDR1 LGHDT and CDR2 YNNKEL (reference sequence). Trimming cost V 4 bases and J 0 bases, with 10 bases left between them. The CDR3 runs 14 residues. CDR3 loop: CASSPRGASYEQYF. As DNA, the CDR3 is TGTGCCAGCAGCCCTCGAGGGGCCTCCTACGAGCAGTACTTC.

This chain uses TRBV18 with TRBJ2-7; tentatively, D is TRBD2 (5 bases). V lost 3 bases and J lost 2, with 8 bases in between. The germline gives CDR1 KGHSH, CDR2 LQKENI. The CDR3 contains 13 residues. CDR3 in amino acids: CASSPLGAYEQYF. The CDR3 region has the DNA TGTGCCAGCTCACCGCTCGGGGCCTACGAGCAGTACTTC.

The CDR3: CASSNGGAGELFF. In DNA form, the CDR3 reads TGTGCCAGCAGTAACGGTGGGGCCGGGGAGCTGTTTTTT. The chain recombines TRBV7-2 with TRBJ2-2; D gene ambiguous. The ends were cut back, 6 bases at V and 6 bases at J, with 11 bases in the middle. Germline V CDR1 and CDR2: SGHTA, FQGNSA. This CDR3 is 13 amino acids long.

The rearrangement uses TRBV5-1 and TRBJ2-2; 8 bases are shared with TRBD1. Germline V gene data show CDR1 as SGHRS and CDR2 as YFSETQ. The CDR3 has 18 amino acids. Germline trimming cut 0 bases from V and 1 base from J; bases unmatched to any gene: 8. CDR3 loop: CASSLVAAGGLNTGELFF. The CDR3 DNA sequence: TGCGCCAGCAGCTTGGTAGCGGCAGGGGGCCTGAACACCGGGGAGCTGTTTTTT.

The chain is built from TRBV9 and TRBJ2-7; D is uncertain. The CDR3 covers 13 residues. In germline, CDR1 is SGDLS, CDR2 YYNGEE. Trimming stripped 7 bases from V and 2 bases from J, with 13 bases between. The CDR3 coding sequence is TGTGCCAGCCCCCTCGGTTTGCCCTACGAGCAGTACTTC. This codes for CASPLGLPYEQYF. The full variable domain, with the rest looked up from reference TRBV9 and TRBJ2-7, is DSGVTQTPKHLITATGQRVTLRCSPRSGDLSVYWYQQSLDQGLQFLIQYYNGEERAKGNILERFSAQQFPDLHSELNLSSLELGDSALYFCASPLGLPYEQYFGPGTRLTVT.

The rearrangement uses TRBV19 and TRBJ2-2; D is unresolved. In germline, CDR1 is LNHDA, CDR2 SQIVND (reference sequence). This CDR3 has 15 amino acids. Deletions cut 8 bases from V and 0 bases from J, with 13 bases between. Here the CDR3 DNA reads TGTGCCAGTCGCCTCGGAGCAGCGAACACCGGGGAGCTGTTTTTT. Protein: CASRLGAANTGELFF.

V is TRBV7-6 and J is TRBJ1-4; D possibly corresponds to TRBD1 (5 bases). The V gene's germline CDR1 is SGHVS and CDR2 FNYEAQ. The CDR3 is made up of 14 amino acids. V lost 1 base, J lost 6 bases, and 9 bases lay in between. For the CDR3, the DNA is TGTGCCAGCAGCTTAGGGGGGGATTATGAAAAACTGTTTTTT. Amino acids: CASSLGGDYEKLFF.

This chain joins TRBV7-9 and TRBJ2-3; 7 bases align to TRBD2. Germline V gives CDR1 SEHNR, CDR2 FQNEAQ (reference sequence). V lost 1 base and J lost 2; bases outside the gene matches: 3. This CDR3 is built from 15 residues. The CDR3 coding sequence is TGTGCCAGCAGCTTAGGACTAGCTCCCACAGATACGCAGTATTTT. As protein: CASSLGLAPTDTQYF.

The CDR3 here is CASSYLGVYQPQHF. CDR3 DNA sequence: TGTGCCAGCAGTTACCTAGGGGTCTATCAGCCCCAGCATTTT. This chain joins TRBV6-5 and TRBJ1-5, with D perhaps matching TRBD1 (5 bases). V gave up 2 bases and J gave up 5 bases, with 10 bases separating them. The CDR3 extends over 14 amino acids. Germline assignment: CDR1 MNHEY and CDR2 SVGAGI.

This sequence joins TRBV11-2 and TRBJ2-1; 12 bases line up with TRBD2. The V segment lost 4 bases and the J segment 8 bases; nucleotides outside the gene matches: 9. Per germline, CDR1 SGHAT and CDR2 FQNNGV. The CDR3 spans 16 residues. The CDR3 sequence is CASSSRTSGRRDEQFF. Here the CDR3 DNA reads TGTGCCAGCAGCTCCCGAACTAGCGGGAGGAGAGATGAGCAGTTCTTC.

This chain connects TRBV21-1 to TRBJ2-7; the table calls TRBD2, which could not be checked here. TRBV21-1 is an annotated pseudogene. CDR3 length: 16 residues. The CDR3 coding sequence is TGTGCCAGCAGCAAAGAAACTAGATTGGGGACCTACGAGCAGTACTTC. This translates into CASSKETRLGTYEQYF.

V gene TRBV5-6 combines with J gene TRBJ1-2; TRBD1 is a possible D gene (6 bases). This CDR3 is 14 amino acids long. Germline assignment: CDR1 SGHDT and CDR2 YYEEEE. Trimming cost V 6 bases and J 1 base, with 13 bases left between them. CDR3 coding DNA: TGTGCCAGCAAAGAACAGGGTATTAACTATGGCTACACCTTC. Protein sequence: CASKEQGINYGYTF.

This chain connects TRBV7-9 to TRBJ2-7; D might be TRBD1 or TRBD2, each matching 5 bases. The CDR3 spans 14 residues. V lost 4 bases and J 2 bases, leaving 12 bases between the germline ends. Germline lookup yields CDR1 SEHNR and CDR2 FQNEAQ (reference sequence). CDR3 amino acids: CASSSRDVPYEQYF. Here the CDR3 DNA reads TGTGCCAGCAGCTCCCGGGACGTCCCCTACGAGCAGTACTTC.

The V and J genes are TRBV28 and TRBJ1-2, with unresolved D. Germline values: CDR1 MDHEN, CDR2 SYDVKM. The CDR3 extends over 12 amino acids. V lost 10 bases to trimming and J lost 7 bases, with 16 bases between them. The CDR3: CATDPLGGGYTF. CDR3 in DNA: TGTGCCACCGATCCCCTGGGAGGTGGCTACACCTTC.

The CDR3 reads CAISGSRDRENYGYTF. CDR3 bases: TGTGCCATCTCAGGGAGCAGGGACAGGGAGAACTATGGCTACACCTTC. The V and J genes are TRBV10-3 and TRBJ1-2; the match to TRBD1 covers 9 bases. This CDR3 is 16 amino acids long. V was pared by 8 bases and J by 2 bases, with 12 bases of the junction left unmatched. The germline CDR1 and CDR2 sequences are ENHRY and SYGVKD.